A selection of T cell receptor beta chains follows, all from one sample in a study of blood T cell repertoires in COVID-19. Profiling relied on immunoSEQ multiplex PCR, and the TCRdb table lists in-frame clones only, not all of them. The profile shows about 76,000 clones, roughly 90% of them singletons. Specimen: peripheral blood. The receptors stem from a man aged 45-65 years with acute or convalescent COVID-19. Both conserved end residues are part of each CDR3. Fields, in order: V gene, clone size, D gene, J gene, CDR3 protein, CDR3 DNA. D genes are given only for firm matches. Clone size, where shown, is once, few, many, or a class for clones that have expanded.

>TRBV12-3/TRBV12-4|-|-|TRBJ2-7
CASSLQTTYEQYF
TGTGCCAGCAGTTTGCAGACTACCTACGAGCAGTACTTC
>TRBV6-4|-|TRBD1|TRBJ2-1
CASSDDRDPYNEQFF
TGTGCCAGCAGTGACGACAGGGACCCCTACAATGAGCAGTTCTTC
>TRBV28|-|TRBD1|TRBJ1-1
CASSLRGRYRVNTEAFF
TGTGCCAGCAGTTTAAGGGGGCGTTATAGAGTAAACACTGAAGCTTTCTTT
>TRBV6-6|-|TRBD1|TRBJ2-2
CASSLRQGGSTGELFF
TGTGCCAGCAGTCTACGACAGGGGGGGAGCACCGGGGAGCTGTTTTTT
>TRBV18|-|TRBD2|TRBJ2-7
CASSPPGAGGINEQYF
TGTGCCAGCTCACCACCCGGAGCGGGAGGGATTAACGAGCAGTACTTC
>TRBV4-1|-|-|TRBJ1-3
CASSQETAGNTIYF
TGCGCCAGCAGCCAAGAAACAGCCGGAAACACCATATATTTT
>TRBV27|-|TRBD2|TRBJ2-3
CASSARLAGFTDTQYF
TGTGCCAGCAGCGCACGACTAGCGGGGTTCACAGATACGCAGTATTTT
>TRBV10-3|-|TRBD1|TRBJ1-5
CAISATGVAQPQHF
TGTGCCATCAGTGCGACAGGGGTAGCTCAGCCCCAGCATTTT
>TRBV4-2|-|-|TRBJ1-4
CASSQEGQGGEKLFF
TGTGCCAGCAGCCAAGAAGGGCAGGGAGGTGAAAAACTGTTTTTT
>TRBV30|-|TRBD1|TRBJ2-7
CAWRTGYYEQYF
TGTGCCTGGAGGACAGGGTACTACGAGCAGTACTTC
>TRBV5-6|-|-|TRBJ1-6
CASSLPGAAYNSPLHF
TGTGCCAGCAGCCTACCCGGAGCAGCTTATAATTCACCCCTCCACTTT
>TRBV18|-|-|TRBJ2-2
CASSEGDSRNTGELFF
TGTGCCAGCTCAGAAGGGGACTCGAGAAACACCGGGGAGCTGTTTTTT
>TRBV29-1|-|-|TRBJ2-1
CSVEAVGGNEQFF
TGCAGCGTTGAGGCCGTCGGGGGCAATGAGCAGTTCTTC
>TRBV7-2|-|-|TRBJ2-4
CASSLERGGSDIQYF
TGTGCCAGCAGCTTAGAAAGGGGGGGCAGTGACATTCAGTACTTC
>TRBV19|-|-|TRBJ2-6
CASNPEGSGSGANVLTF
TGTGCCAGTAACCCAGAAGGGAGTGGCTCTGGGGCCAACGTCCTGACTTTC
>TRBV4-2|-|TRBD2|TRBJ2-7
CASSQDAAGGREQYF
TGTGCCAGCAGCCAAGATGCGGCGGGAGGGCGGGAGCAGTACTTC
>TRBV28|-|TRBD1|TRBJ1-2
CASSLRGQTYNYGYTF
TGTGCCAGCAGTTTAAGGGGACAGACCTATAACTATGGCTACACCTTC
>TRBV11-2|-|TRBD1|TRBJ1-6
CASSMDRANSPLHF
TGTGCCAGCAGCATGGACAGGGCTAATTCACCCCTCCACTTT
>TRBV27|-|-|TRBJ2-1
CASSTQTAYNEQFF
TGTGCCAGCAGTACCCAGACAGCCTACAATGAGCAGTTCTTC
>TRBV28|-|-|TRBJ2-5
CASSLSRAQETQYF
TGTGCCAGCAGCCTGTCTAGAGCCCAAGAGACCCAGTACTTC
>TRBV27|few|-|TRBJ2-7
CASQGNAYEQYF
TGTGCCTCTCAGGGGAATGCTTACGAGCAGTACTTC
>TRBV30|-|-|TRBJ2-4
CAWSRQLAKNIQYF
TGTGCCTGGAGTAGACAGCTAGCCAAAAACATTCAGTACTTC